The source of this TCR beta chain is a study of memory CD4+ T cells and cytomegalovirus serostatus. Study as a whole: This sample comes from healthy Belgian adults, fewer than 10 CMV seropositive, roughly 22 seronegative.

Repertoires were generated with immunoSEQ multiplex PCR, while TCRdb's copy carries only in-frame clones and drops some. The sample has roughly 67,000 clones, 70% to 80% seen once; the top ten hold about 4.3%. Single viable CD3+CD4+CD8-CD45RO+ cells were sorted as the memory CD4+ T cells. Serostatus was set by detecting CMV pp150, pp28, p38, p52 IgG. General study points: About 40% of the 164 known CMV-associated TCRbeta sequences appeared in CD4+ memory. Repertoires predicted CMV serostatus with median bootstrapped AUC of around 0.96.

V lost 4 bases and J 2 bases, leaving 7 bases between the germline ends. This CDR3 contains 13 residues. Per germline, CDR1 SNHLY and CDR2 FYNNEI. In regard to this clone: The antigen is unknown.

The TCR comes from an adult in good health and CMV-seropositive. The chain joins TRBV2 to TRBJ2-3; tentative D call: TRBD2 (5 bases). The sequencing sample was made of memory CD4+ T cells from blood. The CDR3 sequence: CASSVRDTDTQYF. Here the CDR3 DNA reads TGTGCCAGCAGTGTGAGGGACACAGATACGCAGTATTTT.